Sequencing of this T cell receptor (beta chain) was carried out in a study of control samples from healthy donors and cancer patients (TCRdb year 2020). To note about this clone: The antigen it recognizes is unknown. The sample holds no much larger clone one base away, and base qualities are not on file.

The library was made by the immunoSEQ multiplex PCR assay. The immuneACCESS repertoire file appears here via TCRdb, limited to in-frame rearrangements. These files lack a portion of the clones; in checked studies, under half of the deficit traces to unresolved V genes, and the cause of the others is not known. Recorded for this sample are roughly 170,000 clones; 91% of them occurred a single time. Just over 2% of the sample is taken by the ten largest. The germline V gene yields MNHEY for CDR1 and SVGAGI for CDR2. The CDR3 contains 13 residues, cysteine and phenylalanine counted. CDR3 DNA only is kept here, 39 bases in frame from base 1. The junction shows trimming of 5 bases on V and 6 bases on J, plus 13 bases between the germline ends.

Input material: blood. This sequence originates from a woman aged 35 to 49 in good health. The V and J segments used are TRBV6-5 and TRBJ1-2; the best D guess is TRBD1, with 6 bases matching. The CDR3 region reads CASSPSQGHGYTF. The base sequence is TGTGCCAGCAGTCCCTCCCAGGGGCATGGCTACACCTTC.